What follows describes a single T cell receptor (beta chain). These data are taken from a study of blood T cell repertoires in COVID-19. About the study: Sites across the United States, Italy and Spain contributed samples from acute and convalescent COVID-19.

In the source study's methods: Scientists estimated how many nucleated cells there were by amplifying reference gene primers. Method: immunoSEQ multiplex PCR; TCRdb's copy keeps in-frame clones and lacks some. That table is the source of V, J and clone size, and D and trimming were worked out from the DNA. The table has approximately 430,000 clones, about nine tenths seen once; the top ten hold almost 1.5%. The receptor was derived from a woman in her thirties with active or convalescent COVID-19. The specimen sequenced was peripheral blood.

The CDR3 sequence is CASSRKGSTDTQYF. DNA of the CDR3: TGTGCCAGCAGTCGTAAGGGGAGCACAGATACGCAGTATTTT. The chain combines TRBV27 with TRBJ2-3, with D possibly matching TRBD1 (5 bases). Germline V gene data show CDR1 as MNHEY and CDR2 as SMNVEV (reference sequence). CDR3 size: 14 residues. V was clipped by 5 bases and J by 0 bases, with 9 bases between them.